This T cell receptor beta chain was recovered during a study of shared clonotypes between healthy human individuals. Study in general: The cohort comprised a couple of women and a few men. Their ages spanned 18 to 49 years. Whole-study findings and limits: Blood alone was sampled, and tissue repertoires likely differ.

Per germline, CDR1 SNHLY and CDR2 FYNNEI. The CDR3 contains 8 residues. V lost 8 bases to trimming and J lost 7 bases, with 2 bases between them. Per the study methods: Junction-only immunoSEQ sequences carried no quality scores, so filtering differed. The repertoire was sequenced with immunoSEQ multiplex PCR; TCRdb's copy has only in-frame clones and lacks some. The DNA gave D and trimming, while V, J and clone size come from that table. The sample lists about 690,000 clones; 90% were seen once. As for this clone: Its antigen is still unknown.

Together with CD45RO+ cells, CCR7-negative CD45RA+ TemRA cells were included in CD8 memory. The TCR was taken from a man between 18 and 29 years old in good health. Some clones in this sample may be carry-over from other donors' samples. Sample: memory CD8+ T cells from PBMCs. Subset in this sample: CD45RO+ cells pooled with CCR7-negative TemRA cells. The chain carries TRBV2 and TRBJ1-1; D is uncertain. As DNA, the CDR3 is TGTGCCAGCGTTGAAGCTTTCTTT. Protein: CASVEAFF.